These 15 T cell receptor beta chains were all obtained from the same sample, sequenced in a study of shared clonotypes between healthy human individuals. Clones were read by immunoSEQ multiplex PCR, and TCRdb kept only the in-frame ones, dropping some. Among over 2 million clones listed, around 90% were seen once. The material sequenced was naive CD4+ T cells from PBMCs. As to subset: CD45RA+ positively selected. The source is a man younger than 35 in good health. Some clones in this sample may be carry-over from other donors' samples.

This clone was found once. The chain employs TRBV7-3 and TRBJ2-7; 9 bases map to TRBD2. Trimming took 5 bases from V and 6 from J; bases not matched to a gene: 8. Germline values: CDR1 SGHTA, CDR2 FQGTGA. This CDR3 is built from 14 residues. This chain's CDR3 is CASSPDSGSGEQYF. DNA for the CDR3: TGTGCCAGCAGCCCCGATAGCGGGAGTGGCGAGCAGTACTTC. Supplemented by reference TRBV7-3 and TRBJ2-7, the full variable domain reads GAGVSQTPSNKVTEKGKYVELRCDPISGHTALYWYRQSLGQGPEFLIYFQGTGAADDSGLPNDRFFAVRPEGSVSTLKIQRTERGDSAVYLCASSPDSGSGEQYFGPGTRLTVT.

The chain recombines TRBV15 with TRBJ1-5; the D is unclear. Germline loops: CDR1 LNHNV, CDR2 YYDKDF (reference sequence). CDR3 size: 12 residues. The V and J ends lost 1 base and 6 bases respectively, with 4 bases between them. CDR3 nucleotides: TGTGCCACCAGCAGAGGGTCTCAGCCCCAGCATTTT. Encoded protein: CATSRGSQPQHF.

V gene TRBV2 combines with J gene TRBJ2-7; D might be TRBD2 (5 bases). The V gene lost 3 bases and the J gene lost 5 bases, with 14 bases spanning the gap. The V gene's germline CDR1 is SNHLY and CDR2 FYNNEI. This CDR3 region has 14 residues. The CDR3 coding sequence is TGTGCCAGCAGTGACGGGGTGCCCGGGAACGAGCAGTACTTC. It translates to CASSDGVPGNEQYF.

The sample holds one count of this clone. The chain uses TRBV10-2 and TRBJ2-1; the match to TRBD2 covers 13 bases. The trim removed 6 bases at V and 13 bases at J, leaving 9 bases unmatched. Germline V lookup: CDR1 WSHSY, CDR2 SAAADI. This CDR3 contains 14 residues. CDR3 loop: CASSPGLAGAPQFF. The CDR3 DNA sequence: TGCGCCAGCAGCCCCGGACTAGCGGGAGCTCCCCAGTTCTTC.

With regard to this clone: Other DNA variants within this sample encode the same CDR3. The chain employs TRBV6-6 and TRBJ1-2; D possibly corresponds to TRBD1 (5 bases). The CDR3 length is 13 residues. Trimming shortened V by 2 bases and J by 4 bases, and 8 bases separated the two germline ends. The germline V gene has CDR1 MNHNY and CDR2 SVGAGI (reference sequence). CDR3 residues: CASSYQDSYGYTF. CDR3 in DNA: TGTGCCAGCAGTTACCAAGACAGCTATGGCTACACCTTC.

This clone was observed once. The chain is built from TRBV28 and TRBJ1-5; D remains unclear. V was clipped by 7 bases and J by 5 bases, with 9 bases between them. Germline CDR1 is MDHEN and CDR2 is SYDVKM. The CDR3 has 12 residues. The CDR3 DNA reads TGTGCCAGCACCCCCTTCGATCAGCCCCAGCATTTT. Translating gives CASTPFDQPQHF.

The chain recombines TRBV19 with TRBJ2-7, with TRBD2 as a possible D gene (6 bases). The CDR3 extends over 14 amino acids. V lost 5 bases to trimming and J lost 0 bases, with 11 bases between them. Germline-derived CDR1 and CDR2 are LNHDA and SQIVND (reference sequence). CDR3 nucleotides: TGTGCCAGTAGTCCCCGGACTAACTCCTACGAGCAGTACTTC. Protein sequence: CASSPRTNSYEQYF. Variable domain in full (rest from reference TRBV19 and TRBJ2-7): DGGITQSPKYLFRKEGQNVTLSCEQNLNHDAMYWYRQDPGQGLRLIYYSQIVNDFQKGDIAEGYSVSREKKESFPLTVTSAQKNPTAFYLCASSPRTNSYEQYFGPGTRLTVT.

This sequence joins TRBV2 and TRBJ2-1; TRBD2 is a possible D gene (6 bases). Germline assignment: CDR1 SNHLY and CDR2 FYNNEI. This CDR3 spans 14 amino acids. V lost 3 bases, J lost 9 bases, and 15 bases lay in between. The CDR3 protein is CASSEGTSVGEQFF. CDR3 nucleotide sequence: TGTGCCAGCAGTGAGGGGACTTCAGTCGGTGAGCAGTTCTTC.

This clone was recorded only once. This chain joins TRBV4-2 and TRBJ1-3, with D possibly matching TRBD1 (6 bases). Germline assignment: CDR1 LGHNA and CDR2 YNFKEQ. The V gene lost 1 base and the J gene lost 0 bases, with 13 bases spanning the gap. CDR3 size: 17 residues. Written as DNA, the CDR3 is TGTGCCAGCAGCCAAGCCCCGGGACATAGCTCTGGAAACACCATATATTTT. Protein: CASSQAPGHSSGNTIYF.

There are a few counts of this clone. The chain uses TRBV5-4 and TRBJ1-1; TRBD1 agrees at 9 bases. In germline, CDR1 is SGHNT, CDR2 YYREEE (reference sequence). The CDR3 runs 14 residues. V gave up 4 bases and J gave up 3 bases; unmatched junction bases: 4. The CDR3 nucleotides read TGTGCCAGCAGCCTGGACAGGGGAGACACTGAAGCTTTCTTT. Translated: CASSLDRGDTEAFF.

This rearrangement joins TRBV30 to TRBJ1-5, with D hard to call. The CDR3 has 13 amino acids. Trimming pared 1 base from V and 1 base from J, leaving 5 bases between. The germline V gene has CDR1 GTSNPN and CDR2 SVGIG (reference sequence). The CDR3 region has the DNA TGTGCCTGGAGTGAGCAGAGCAATCAGCCCCAGCATTTT. The encoded protein is CAWSEQSNQPQHF.

The J gene is TRBJ2-2, the V gene TRBV7-2; 9 bases match TRBD2. J gave up 4 bases and V 0 bases, and 6 bases lay outside the gene matches. The CDR3 is 17 residues long. Germline V CDR1 and CDR2: SGHTA, FQGNSA. CDR3 nucleotides: TGTGCCAGCAGCTTAGCGGGACTAGCTCGAGTCACCGGGGAGCTGTTTTTT. It codes for CASSLAGLARVTGELFF.

V is TRBV18 and J is TRBJ2-7; 7 positions match TRBD1. The CDR3 totals 15 residues. V lost 0 bases to trimming and J lost 4 bases; unmatched junction nucleotides: 6. The germline V gene has CDR1 KGHSH and CDR2 LQKENI. CDR3 bases: TGTGCCAGCTCACCACCGGGCAGGGGGATGTACGAGCAGTACTTC. It specifies CASSPPGRGMYEQYF.

This clone was counted a few times. V is TRBV7-3 and J is TRBJ1-1; D call uncertain. CDR3 length: 13 residues. The germline V gene has CDR1 SGHTA and CDR2 FQGTGA. Trimming shortened V by 3 bases and J by 5 bases, and 10 bases separated the two germline ends. The CDR3 spells CASSLMPDTEAFF. As DNA, the CDR3 is TGTGCCAGCAGCTTGATGCCGGATACTGAAGCTTTCTTT. Filled out from reference TRBV7-3 and TRBJ1-1, the complete variable domain reads GAGVSQTPSNKVTEKGKYVELRCDPISGHTALYWYRQSLGQGPEFLIYFQGTGAADDSGLPNDRFFAVRPEGSVSTLKIQRTERGDSAVYLCASSLMPDTEAFFGQGTRLTVV.

V usage is TRBV7-8 and J usage is TRBJ1-5; the D is unclear. The ends were cut back, 1 base at V and 5 bases at J, with 6 bases in the middle. The CDR3 totals 13 residues. The germline gives CDR1 SGHVS, CDR2 FQNEAQ. Here the CDR3 reads CASSLELDQPQHF. DNA of the CDR3: TGTGCCAGCAGCTTAGAGTTGGATCAGCCCCAGCATTTT.